This record looks at one T cell receptor beta chain sequence and its context. TCRdb reprocessed the RT-PCR reads with MiXCR, giving one entry per CDR3 protein. Altogether about 800,000 distinct CDR3 sequences are present, 21% being singletons, with the ten largest covering roughly a tenth. The data stem from a study of response to subunit inactivated influenza vaccine. V lost 0 bases to trimming and J lost 6 bases; unmatched junction nucleotides: 5. Germline loops: CDR1 DFQATT, CDR2 SNEGSKA (reference sequence). There are 15 residues in the CDR3. The rearrangement uses TRBV20-1 and TRBJ1-1; the match to TRBD1 covers 12 bases. The sequence was collected from a man aged 45-60 years who received an inactivated influenza vaccine. Source: PBMCs from blood, taken around 5 days after vaccination. Here the CDR3 DNA reads TGCAGTGCTAGAGATCCGGGACAGGGGGCCTCTGAAGCTTTCTTT. Protein: CSARDPGQGASEAFF.